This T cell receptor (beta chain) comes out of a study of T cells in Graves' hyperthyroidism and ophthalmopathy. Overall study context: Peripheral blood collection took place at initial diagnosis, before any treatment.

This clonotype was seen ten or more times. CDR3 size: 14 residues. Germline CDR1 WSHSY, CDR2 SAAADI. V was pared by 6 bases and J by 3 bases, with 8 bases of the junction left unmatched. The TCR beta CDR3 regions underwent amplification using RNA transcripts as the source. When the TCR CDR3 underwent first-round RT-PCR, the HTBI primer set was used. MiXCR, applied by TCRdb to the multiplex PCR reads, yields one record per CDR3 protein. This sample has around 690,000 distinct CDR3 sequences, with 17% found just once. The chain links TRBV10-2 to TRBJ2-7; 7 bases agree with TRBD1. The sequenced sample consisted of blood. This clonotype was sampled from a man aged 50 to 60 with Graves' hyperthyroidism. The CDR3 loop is CASRGTGVFYEQYF. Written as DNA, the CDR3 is TGCGCCAGCAGAGGAACAGGGGTGTTCTACGAGCAGTACTTC.